This T cell receptor (beta chain) was retrieved from a study of PD-1 blockade in classical Hodgkin lymphoma. Study-wide context: With a 2-week interval, patients received intravenous nivolumab at 3 mg/kg.

Using immunoSEQ multiplex PCR, the repertoire was profiled, and TCRdb retains in-frame clones only, with some absent. The top ten clones hold approximately 4% of a sample with about 27,000 clones, over 60% of them seen once. Study results and limitations: Causes of the repertoire differences remain undefined, possibly disease activity or prior therapy. Those achieving complete response showed baseline diversity like newly diagnosed patients. Healthy donors were reported to have higher baseline TCR diversity than newly diagnosed patients.

Note on this clone: No antigen is known for it.

Germline CDR1 is GTSNPN and CDR2 is SVGIG (reference sequence). V was clipped by 0 bases and J by 4 bases; unmatched bases: 3. This CDR3 has 14 residues. Time point specified: cycle 4 day 1 (C4D1), after six to seven weeks of nivolumab. Brentuximab vedotin exposure varied among the patients, all of whom had relapsed after autologous stem cell transplantation. This sequence joins TRBV30 and TRBJ1-2, with 9 positions matching TRBD1. The receptor was isolated from a human donor with classical Hodgkin lymphoma. Sequenced here: peripheral blood mononuclear cells (PBMCs), sampled before the fourth cycle of nivolumab. In nucleotides, the CDR3 is TGTGCCTGGAGTGTACAGGGGGCTGGCTATGGCTACACCTTC. It is translated as CAWSVQGAGYGYTF. The full variable domain, with the rest looked up from reference TRBV30 and TRBJ1-2, is SQTIHQWPATLVQPVGSPLSLECTVEGTSNPNLYWYRQAAGRGLQLLFYSVGIGQISSEVPQNLSASRPQDRQFILSSKKLLLSDSGFYLCAWSVQGAGYGYTFGSGTRLTVV.